This T cell receptor (beta chain) was sequenced for a study of T cell repertoires in cytomegalovirus infection. Across the study: Well-studied HLA-B-restricted CMV epitopes were used in the study alongside recently identified HLA-C-restricted ones. TCR beta signatures that were public indicated CMV infection and matching HLA type. Points from the study as a whole: CMV-specific TCR beta clonotypes restricted by HLA-C were the ones dominating the ex vivo response.

The germline CDR1 and CDR2 sequences are DFQATT and SNEGSKA (reference sequence). V shed 1 base and J 6 bases; nucleotides not matched to a gene: 3. This CDR3 is 12 amino acids long. Each CDR3 protein gets one entry after TCRdb re-called the reads with MiXCR. The sample carries just over 450,000 distinct CDR3 sequences, under 45% recorded once. About this clonotype: As yet, its antigen is unknown.

This receptor was taken from a human donor in good health (CMV status not recorded). Some clones in this sample may be carry-over from other donors' samples. The chain couples TRBV20-1 to TRBJ2-7, with TRBD2 matching 7 bases. This material consisted of cultured PBMCs, taken from culture after CMV antigen stimulation. The CDR3 DNA sequence: TGCAGTGCTAGAGGGGACTATCCCGAGCAGTACTTC. Protein sequence: CSARGDYPEQYF.